Following are 16 T cell receptor beta chains from one sample sequenced in a study of tumor-infiltrating lymphocytes in localized non-small cell lung cancer. The protocol was immunoSEQ multiplex PCR, while the TCRdb copy is restricted to in-frame clones and leaves out a portion. The table has about 12,000 clones, around 79% seen once. The sequencing sample was made of lung tumor tissue. Every receptor here comes from a human donor with non-small cell lung cancer.

The chain carries TRBV15 and TRBJ1-6; 7 positions agree with TRBD1. CDR3 length: 16 residues. V shed 1 base, J shed 7 bases, and the junction held 7 bases outside the gene matches. Per the germline V gene, CDR1 is LNHNV and CDR2 is YYDKDF (reference sequence). The CDR3 DNA sequence: TGTGCCACCAGCAGAGGGACAGGACACCCCAATTCACCCCTCCACTTT. It specifies CATSRGTGHPNSPLHF.

This clone was detected only a few times. The V call is TRBV2, the J call TRBJ2-6; D is perhaps TRBD2 (6 bases). Between the trimmed V and J ends, which lost 7 bases and 4 bases, there was a span of 14 bases. The CDR3 loop spans 15 amino acids. Germline V gene data show CDR1 as SNHLY and CDR2 as FYNNEI. In DNA form, the CDR3 reads TGTGCCAGCACGGGTGGGGGGTCCGGGGCCAACGTCCTGACTTTC. Translating gives CASTGGGSGANVLTF.

This clone was found a few times. The gene calls are TRBV9 and TRBJ2-1; D remains ambiguous. The CDR3 runs to 15 residues. Trimming cost V 6 bases and J 0 bases, with 13 bases left between them. CDR1 is SGDLS and CDR2 is YYNGEE in the germline V gene. CDR3 bases: TGTGCCAGCACCGTTGGTGGTAGCTCCTACAATGAGCAGTTCTTC. The encoded protein is CASTVGGSSYNEQFF.

The chain links TRBV7-2 to TRBJ2-7; no clear D. Trimming stripped 5 bases from V and 5 bases from J, with 16 bases between. The CDR3 has 14 amino acids. Germline V gene data show CDR1 as SGHTA and CDR2 as FQGNSA. The CDR3 DNA follows: TGTGCCAGCAGCCTCGGCTATGGGAATCACGAGCAGTACTTC. Encoded protein: CASSLGYGNHEQYF.

The chain has TRBV29-1 and TRBJ1-5, with no clear D. The germline V and J ends were trimmed by 2 bases and 3 bases, with 8 bases remaining between them. The germline V gene encodes CDR1 SQVTM and CDR2 ANQGSEA. The CDR3 has 13 residues. CDR3 protein: CSVEWANNQPQHF. In nucleotides, the CDR3 is TGCAGCGTTGAATGGGCGAACAATCAGCCCCAGCATTTT.

The chain links TRBV6-1 to TRBJ1-2; 9 nucleotides line up with TRBD1. J lost 8 bases, V lost 5 bases, and 6 bases had no gene match. CDR1 and CDR2 from the germline V gene are MNHNS and SASEGT. This CDR3 is 13 amino acids long. The CDR3 protein is CASSPGQGRGYTF. CDR3 sequence (DNA): TGTGCCAGCAGTCCGGGACAGGGCCGAGGCTACACCTTC.

There are a few counts of this clone. The chain combines TRBV30 with TRBJ1-4; the D gene is possibly TRBD1 (5 bases). The CDR3 has 15 residues. The germline V gene has CDR1 GTSNPN and CDR2 SVGIG (reference sequence). V was trimmed by 5 bases and J by 6 bases, leaving 19 bases between them. CDR3 amino acids: CAWGAAGRIHEKLFF. CDR3 DNA sequence: TGTGCCTGGGGGGCGGCCGGGCGTATTCATGAAAAACTGTTTTTT.

V gene TRBV5-6 combines with J gene TRBJ2-1, with D perhaps matching TRBD1 or TRBD2 (5 bases each). CDR1 and CDR2 (germline): SGHDT, YYEEEE. V was pared by 1 base and J by 8 bases, with 10 bases between. The CDR3 is 13 amino acids. CDR3 coding DNA: TGTGCCAGCAGCTTGACCGGGACCTATGAGCAGTTCTTC. Amino acids: CASSLTGTYEQFF.

The rearrangement joins TRBV5-4 to TRBJ2-5; D gene unclear. The V gene lost 1 base and the J gene lost 1 base, with 8 bases spanning the gap. The CDR3 has 14 residues. CDR1 is SGHNT and CDR2 is YYREEE in the germline V gene (reference sequence). The CDR3 region is CASSLWYSQETQYF. The DNA for the CDR3 is TGTGCCAGCAGCTTGTGGTACAGCCAAGAGACCCAGTACTTC.

This chain connects TRBV7-2 to TRBJ1-6, with D possibly being TRBD1 (5 bases). The CDR3 covers 15 residues. V was trimmed by 6 bases and J by 6 bases, leaving 15 bases between them. Germline values: CDR1 SGHTA, CDR2 FQGNSA. In DNA form, the CDR3 reads TGTGCCAGCAGGCGCCCGGCCCAGGGTAATTCACCCCTCCACTTT. Its protein product is CASRRPAQGNSPLHF.

This clone was detected only a few times. V is TRBV9 and J is TRBJ1-2; D might be TRBD1 (5 bases). The germline CDR1 and CDR2 sequences are SGDLS and YYNGEE. The V end was cut by 0 bases, the J end by 1 base, with 7 bases between. The CDR3 is 14 residues long. CDR3 region: CASSVAQGNYGYTF. The CDR3 nucleotides are TGTGCCAGCAGCGTAGCTCAGGGTAACTATGGCTACACCTTC.

The chain joins TRBV7-7 to TRBJ2-5; tentative D call: TRBD1 (5 bases). Germline V gives CDR1 SSHAT, CDR2 FNYEAQ (reference sequence). The germline V and J ends were trimmed by 5 bases and 3 bases, with 13 bases remaining between them. This CDR3 region has 14 residues. The DNA for the CDR3 is TGTGCCAGCAGCCAAGCAGGGCGCGAAGAGACCCAGTACTTC. Protein: CASSQAGREETQYF.

The chain joins TRBV5-1 to TRBJ2-1, with 13 bases lining up with TRBD2. Germline V gene data show CDR1 as SGHRS and CDR2 as YFSETQ. The V segment lost 2 bases and the J segment 5 bases; nucleotides outside the gene matches: 4. The CDR3 loop spans 16 amino acids. The CDR3 nucleotides read TGCGCCAGCAGCTTAACTAGCGGGAGGGCCCACAATGAGCAGTTCTTC. Translating gives CASSLTSGRAHNEQFF.

The chain is built from TRBV5-1 and TRBJ2-2; TRBD1 is a possible D gene (6 bases). Germline CDR1 SGHRS, CDR2 YFSETQ. The CDR3 is 15 amino acids. Deletions cut 1 base from V and 4 bases from J, with 11 bases between. CDR3 DNA: TGCGCCAGCAGCTTGCCGGACAGACCCACCGGGGAGCTGTTTTTT. It is translated as CASSLPDRPTGELFF.

This chain joins TRBV19 and TRBJ2-6, with 7 bases identical to TRBD1. In germline, CDR1 is LNHDA, CDR2 SQIVND (reference sequence). The trim removed 4 bases at V and 4 bases at J, leaving 4 bases unmatched. This CDR3 region has 15 residues. The CDR3 bases are TGTGCCAGTAGTAAGGACAGGTCCGGGGCCAACGTCCTGACTTTC. Its protein product is CASSKDRSGANVLTF.

This chain joins TRBV6-5 and TRBJ1-1; 7 bases line up with TRBD1. The V segment lost 7 bases and the J segment 0 bases; nucleotides outside the gene matches: 8. CDR3 size: 15 residues. Per the germline V gene, CDR1 is MNHEY and CDR2 is SVGAGI. CDR3 bases: TGTGCCAGCAAGAGAGGACAGGAGCTGAACACTGAAGCTTTCTTT. This encodes CASKRGQELNTEAFF.